This T cell receptor beta chain was profiled in a study of T cells after posttransplantation cyclophosphamide. As for this clone: Antigen specificity is unknown.

A marrow graft followed busulfan-fludarabine conditioning, with cyclophosphamide on days +3 and +4. The CDR3 covers 17 residues. J was trimmed by 2 bases and V by 4 bases; bases with no gene match: 7. Germline values: CDR1 MDHEN, CDR2 SYDVKM. TCRdb's copy holds only in-frame clones and misses some; the assay was immunoSEQ multiplex PCR. This sample has approximately 11,000 clones, with approximately 89% found just once. Study results and caveats: Tissue-infiltrating T cells from skin or gut overlapped little with blood T cells. Recipient CMV seropositivity and CMV reactivation strongly tracked TRB clonality. Donor CD8+ memory clones often dominated recipient blood repertoires at later times.

Material: CD4+ T cells sorted from PBMCs, obtained after allogeneic stem cell transplant with posttransplant cyclophosphamide. The chain joins TRBV28 to TRBJ1-5; TRBD1 aligns across 11 bases. The TCR was taken from a young adult male patient who received an allogeneic stem cell transplant from a related donor, was CMV-positive, and had acute GVHD only. The graft donor may be the source of some T cells. CDR3 region: CASSSGQGVIRNQPQHF. Here the CDR3 DNA reads TGTGCCAGCAGTTCGGGACAGGGGGTCATTCGCAATCAGCCCCAGCATTTT.